This entry lists 18 T cell receptor beta chains sequenced from one sample in a study of T cells after yellow fever vaccination. TCRdb passed the 5' RACE reads through MiXCR, listing each CDR3 protein once. Among more than 300,000 distinct CDR3 sequences listed, over 8.5% were seen once. The sample was CD4+ T cells sorted from PBMCs, taken 45 days after the yellow fever booster vaccination. These receptors were obtained from a man younger than 35 who received the YFV17D yellow fever vaccine.

This clonotype was picked up a small number of times. V usage is TRBV19 and J usage is TRBJ1-5; unclear D gene. Per the germline V gene, CDR1 is LNHDA and CDR2 is SQIVND (reference sequence). The CDR3 loop spans 13 amino acids. The ends were cut back, 3 bases at V and 3 bases at J, with 6 bases in the middle. CDR3 region: CASSMAANQPQHF. The CDR3 region has the DNA TGTGCCAGTAGTATGGCGGCCAATCAGCCCCAGCATTTT. Variable domain in full (rest from reference TRBV19 and TRBJ1-5): DGGITQSPKYLFRKEGQNVTLSCEQNLNHDAMYWYRQDPGQGLRLIYYSQIVNDFQKGDIAEGYSVSREKKESFPLTVTSAQKNPTAFYLCASSMAANQPQHFGDGTRLSIL.

This clonotype showed up just a few times. This sequence joins TRBV12-3 or TRBV12-4 and TRBJ2-1; 11 nucleotides match TRBD2. The CDR3 totals 15 residues. After removal of 7 bases from V and 8 bases from J, the junction contained 10 bases not matched to a gene. CDR3 amino acids: CASTLLAGGQYEQFF. The DNA for the CDR3 is TGTGCCAGCACCCTCTTAGCGGGGGGGCAGTATGAGCAGTTCTTC.

The sample holds many counts of this clonotype. The V call is TRBV7-2, the J call TRBJ2-5; 7 nucleotides match TRBD2. Germline V lookup: CDR1 SGHTA, CDR2 FQGNSA. V was pared by 5 bases and J by 4 bases, with 7 bases of the junction left unmatched. The CDR3 consists of 14 residues. This chain's CDR3 is CASSPWGGGETQYF. The DNA of the CDR3 is TGTGCCAGCAGCCCGTGGGGGGGTGGAGAGACCCAGTACTTC. Full variable domain (missing parts from reference TRBV7-2 and TRBJ2-5): GAGVSQSPSNKVTEKGKDVELRCDPISGHTALYWYRQSLGQGLEFLIYFQGNSAPDKSGLPSDRFSAERTGGSVSTLTIQRTQQEDSAVYLCASSPWGGGETQYFGPGTRLLVL.

The gene calls are TRBV19 and TRBJ2-2; D is possibly TRBD1 (6 bases). CDR1 and CDR2 (germline): LNHDA, SQIVND (reference sequence). This CDR3 is 14 amino acids long. V was trimmed by 6 bases and J by 7 bases, leaving 15 bases between them. The CDR3 spells CASRGTSTLGELFF. The CDR3 DNA reads TGTGCCAGTAGAGGGACATCAACGCTCGGGGAGCTGTTTTTT.

This chain links TRBV14 with TRBJ1-3; D is perhaps TRBD1 (5 bases). In germline, CDR1 is SGHDN, CDR2 FVKESK. The CDR3 has 17 amino acids. The ends were cut back, 0 bases at V and 3 bases at J, with 15 bases in the middle. CDR3 loop: CASSQDLLGPDGNTIYF. The CDR3 DNA sequence: TGTGCCAGCAGCCAAGATCTGCTGGGGCCGGATGGAAACACCATATATTTT. The full variable domain, its missing parts supplied by reference TRBV14 and TRBJ1-3, is EAGVTQFPSHSVIEKGQTVTLRCDPISGHDNLYWYRRVMGKEIKFLLHFVKESKQDESGMPNNRFLAERTGGTYSTLKVQPAELEDSGVYFCASSQDLLGPDGNTIYFGEGSWLTVV.

This clonotype was seen a handful of times. The CDR3 protein is CTAVEGHGYTF. Here the CDR3 DNA reads TGCACCGCGGTGGAAGGGCATGGCTACACCTTC. This sequence joins TRBV29-1 and TRBJ1-2, with unresolved D. Germline lookup yields CDR1 SQVTM and CDR2 ANQGSEA. CDR3 length: 11 residues.

The chain uses TRBV15 and TRBJ2-1; TRBD2 aligns across 9 bases. Looked up from germline, CDR1 is LNHNV and CDR2 is YYDKDF (reference sequence). The CDR3 is 16 residues long. Germline trimming cut 6 bases from V and 1 base from J; bases unmatched to any gene: 7. This chain's CDR3 is CATRAGGRGSYNEQFF. The CDR3 DNA reads as TGTGCCACCAGGGCGGGGGGGAGAGGGTCCTACAATGAGCAGTTCTTC.

In DNA, the CDR3 is TGTGCCAGCAGTACCCGACGGGGCCCCTTTTATGGCTACACCTTC. This sequence encodes CASSTRRGPFYGYTF. This sequence joins TRBV12-3 or TRBV12-4 and TRBJ1-2; a weak D match, TRBD1 (5 bases). Trimming shortened V by 5 bases and J by 5 bases, and 18 bases separated the two germline ends. This CDR3 contains 15 residues.

This clonotype was detected many times. The V gene is TRBV6-6, the J gene TRBJ2-1; D not resolved. The germline CDR1 and CDR2 sequences are MNHNY and SVGAGI (reference sequence). Trimming stripped 2 bases from V and 7 bases from J, with 3 bases between. The CDR3 is made up of 11 amino acids. The CDR3, as DNA: TGTGCCAGCAGTTACCGTAATGAGCAGTTCTTC. Its translation: CASSYRNEQFF.

This clonotype occurred many times. The gene calls are TRBV5-5 and TRBJ2-2; D gene ambiguous. Germline V lookup: CDR1 SGHKS, CDR2 YYEKEE (reference sequence). The CDR3 length is 13 residues. Trimming left V 1 base short and J 6 bases short, with 7 bases between. The CDR3 sequence: CASSLSPSGELFF. CDR3 nucleotide sequence: TGTGCCAGCAGCTTGTCTCCTTCCGGGGAGCTGTTTTTT.

The sample holds many counts of this clonotype. The genes are TRBV5-5 and TRBJ2-6; D is uncertain. From germline, CDR1 is SGHKS and CDR2 YYEKEE (reference sequence). The CDR3 sequence is 15 residues long. Trimming took 4 bases from V and 0 from J, leaving 8 bases between them. This CDR3 reads CASSPLGSGANVLTF. In nucleotides, the CDR3 is TGTGCCAGCAGCCCCTTAGGCTCTGGGGCCAACGTCCTGACTTTC.

This clonotype was seen at least ten times. The chain has TRBV7-7 and TRBJ2-3; 7 bases match TRBD1. J was trimmed by 3 bases and V by 4 bases; bases with no gene match: 4. The CDR3 runs 14 residues. Per the germline V gene, CDR1 is SSHAT and CDR2 is FNYEAQ (reference sequence). This CDR3 is CASSSGQATDTQYF. The CDR3 region has the DNA TGTGCCAGCAGCTCCGGACAGGCTACAGATACGCAGTATTTT.

The table lists this clonotype with a few counts. This chain links TRBV5-1 with TRBJ2-2; D call uncertain. CDR3 length equals 13 residues. V was pared by 2 bases and J by 11 bases, with 13 bases between. Germline CDR1 is SGHRS and CDR2 is YFSETQ. The CDR3 sequence: CASSLLPRGELFF. Written as DNA, the CDR3 is TGCGCCAGCAGCTTATTACCACGAGGCGAGCTGTTTTTT.

The V and J genes are TRBV7-2 and TRBJ2-1; 8 nucleotides line up with TRBD1. Germline-derived CDR1 and CDR2 are SGHTA and FQGNSA. Trimming removed 6 bases from V and 6 bases from J; junction bases left unmatched: 13. The CDR3 totals 16 residues. For the CDR3, the DNA is TGTGCCAGCAGTCGAAGTCCTGGACAGGGAATCAATGAGCAGTTCTTC. Translation: CASSRSPGQGINEQFF.

The rearrangement uses TRBV4-2 and TRBJ2-1; TRBD2 aligns across 10 bases. Germline V CDR1 and CDR2: LGHNA, YNFKEQ. The J segment lost 6 bases and the V segment lost 4 bases, leaving 12 bases of the junction unmatched. This CDR3 is built from 17 residues. The CDR3 DNA follows: TGTGCCAGCAGCCCTAGATCCCCCCAGCGGGGGGGCAATGAGCAGTTCTTC. Its protein is CASSPRSPQRGGNEQFF.

Worth noting for this clonotype: The junction departs from the called germline gene at one end, perhaps through a read error. The chain carries TRBV5-1 and TRBJ2-5, with 8 bases fitting TRBD1. CDR1 and CDR2 from the germline V gene are SGHRS and YFSETQ. The CDR3 has 15 amino acids. DNA for the CDR3: TGCGCCAGCAGCTTGGGGCTCGGACAGGGAGAGGCCCAGTACTTC. Its protein is CASSLGLGQGEAQYF.

The chain couples TRBV7-8 to TRBJ2-3; 9 bases are a match to TRBD2. Trimming removed 2 bases from V and 2 bases from J; junction bases left unmatched: 8. CDR1 and CDR2 (germline): SGHVS, FQNEAQ. CDR3 size: 17 residues. CDR3 in amino acids: CASSLRGGGASTDTQYF. The CDR3 nucleotides read TGTGCCAGCAGCTTACGGGGCGGGGGGGCCTCCACAGATACGCAGTATTTT. Full variable domain (remainder filled in from reference TRBV7-8 and TRBJ2-3): GAGVSQSPRYKVAKRGQDVALRCDPISGHVSLFWYQQALGQGPEFLTYFQNEAQLDKSGLPSDRFFAERPEGSVSTLKIQRTQQEDSAVYLCASSLRGGGASTDTQYFGPGTRLTVL.

The sample holds a few counts of this clonotype. The chain uses TRBV9 and TRBJ2-5, with unresolved D. V shed 0 bases and J shed 2 bases, with 5 bases lying between them. CDR3 length equals 13 residues. The germline V gene has CDR1 SGDLS and CDR2 YYNGEE. This CDR3 reads CASSVAAQETQYF. DNA of the CDR3: TGTGCCAGCAGCGTAGCGGCTCAAGAGACCCAGTACTTC.